This T cell receptor beta chain was captured by sequencing in a study of cytomegalovirus exposure and HLA in healthy donors. About the study: Out of about 190 million T cells, an earlier analysis found about 120 million unique TCR beta sequences in total. For the approximately 360 genotyped donors, approximately 83% fell within the Caucasian-associated ancestry cluster.

PCR employed 60 Vbeta and 13 Jbeta primers. Sequencing used immunoSEQ multiplex PCR; TCRdb keeps in-frame clones, though not all of them. The table has some 170,000 clones, roughly 80% seen once; the top ten hold around 5%. The germline gives CDR1 MDHEN, CDR2 SYDVKM. Between the trimmed V and J ends, which lost 6 bases and 2 bases, there was a span of 14 bases. The CDR3 is 16 residues long. The receptor comes from a man younger than 45 in good health and CMV-seronegative. The chain links TRBV28 to TRBJ1-6; D might be TRBD1 (6 bases). Source material: PBMCs. CDR3 in DNA: TGTGCCAGCAGCCCATTCCGGGACACCTATAATTCACCCCTCCACTTT. Amino acids: CASSPFRDTYNSPLHF.